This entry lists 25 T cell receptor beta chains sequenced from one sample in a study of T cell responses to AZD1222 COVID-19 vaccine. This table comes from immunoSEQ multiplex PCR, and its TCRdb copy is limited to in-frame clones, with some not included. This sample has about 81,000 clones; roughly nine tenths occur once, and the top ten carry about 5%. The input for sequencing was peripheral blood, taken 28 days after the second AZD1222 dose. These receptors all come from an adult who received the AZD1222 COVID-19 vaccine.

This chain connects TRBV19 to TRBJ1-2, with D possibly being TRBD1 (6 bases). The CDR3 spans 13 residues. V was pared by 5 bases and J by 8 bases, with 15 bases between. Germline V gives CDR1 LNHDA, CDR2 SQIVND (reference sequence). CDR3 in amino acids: CASSPGAAFGYTF. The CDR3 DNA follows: TGTGCCAGTAGTCCGGGGGCCGCGTTCGGCTACACCTTC.

In nucleotides, the CDR3 is TGTGCCAGCAGCTTGAAGGTCGATACGCAGTATTTT. Translating gives CASSLKVDTQYF. This chain connects TRBV11-2 to TRBJ2-3; no clear D. The germline CDR1 and CDR2 sequences are SGHAT and FQNNGV. CDR3 size: 12 residues. Trimming pared 3 bases from V and 6 bases from J, leaving 7 bases between. Supplemented by reference TRBV11-2 and TRBJ2-3, the full variable domain reads EAGVAQSPRYKIIEKRQSVAFWCNPISGHATLYWYQQILGQGPKLLIQFQNNGVVDDSQLPKDRFSAERLKGVDSTLKIQPAKLEDSAVYLCASSLKVDTQYFGPGTRLTVL.

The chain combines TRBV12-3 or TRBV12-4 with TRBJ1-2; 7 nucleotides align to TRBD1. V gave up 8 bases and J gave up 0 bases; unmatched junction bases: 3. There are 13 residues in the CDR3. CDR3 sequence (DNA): TGTGCCAGCCGGGACAGAGCTAACTATGGCTACACCTTC. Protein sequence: CASRDRANYGYTF.

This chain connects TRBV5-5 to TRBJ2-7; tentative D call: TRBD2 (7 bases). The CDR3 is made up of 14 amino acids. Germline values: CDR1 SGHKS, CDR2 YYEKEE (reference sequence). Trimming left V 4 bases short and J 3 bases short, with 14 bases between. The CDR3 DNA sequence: TGTGCCAGCAGCGTGGGCGGGGGCATCTACGAGCAGTACTTC. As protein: CASSVGGGIYEQYF.

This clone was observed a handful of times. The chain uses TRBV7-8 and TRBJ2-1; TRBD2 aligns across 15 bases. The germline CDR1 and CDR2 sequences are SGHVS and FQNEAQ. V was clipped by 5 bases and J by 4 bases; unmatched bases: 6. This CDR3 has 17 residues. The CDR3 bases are TGTGCCAGCAGCCCGGGACTAGCGGGGGGAGCTTACAATGAGCAGTTCTTC. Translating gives CASSPGLAGGAYNEQFF.

Written as DNA, the CDR3 is TGTGCCAGTAGTATTATCGCCAGGACAGGGGTTCTTTATTACTATGGCTACACCTTC. Protein sequence: CASSIIARTGVLYYYGYTF. The chain is built from TRBV19 and TRBJ1-2; 9 nucleotides agree with TRBD1. J was trimmed by 3 bases and V by 3 bases; bases with no gene match: 17. CDR3 length: 19 residues. The germline gives CDR1 LNHDA, CDR2 SQIVND (reference sequence).

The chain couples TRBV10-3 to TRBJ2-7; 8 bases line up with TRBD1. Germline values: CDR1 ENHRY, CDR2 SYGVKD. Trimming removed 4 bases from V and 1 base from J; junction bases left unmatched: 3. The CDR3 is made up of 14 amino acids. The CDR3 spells CAISGGTGSYEQYF. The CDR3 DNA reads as TGTGCCATCAGTGGGGGGACAGGATCCTACGAGCAGTACTTC.

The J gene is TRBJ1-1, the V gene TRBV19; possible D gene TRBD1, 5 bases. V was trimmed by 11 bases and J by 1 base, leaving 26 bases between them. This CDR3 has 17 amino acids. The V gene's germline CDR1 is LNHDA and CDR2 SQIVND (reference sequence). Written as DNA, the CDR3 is TGTGCCTCCCGGCCCCGGGGCGGTAAAGGTCCGAACACTGAAGCTTTCTTT. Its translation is CASRPRGGKGPNTEAFF.

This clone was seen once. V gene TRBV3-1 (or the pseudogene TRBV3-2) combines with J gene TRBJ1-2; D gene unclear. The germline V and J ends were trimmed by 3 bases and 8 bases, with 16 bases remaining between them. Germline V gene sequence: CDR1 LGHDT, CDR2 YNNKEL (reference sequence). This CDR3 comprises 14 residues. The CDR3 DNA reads TGTGCCAGCAGCCAGGACCCCTATTTACAGGGCTACACCTTC. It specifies CASSQDPYLQGYTF.

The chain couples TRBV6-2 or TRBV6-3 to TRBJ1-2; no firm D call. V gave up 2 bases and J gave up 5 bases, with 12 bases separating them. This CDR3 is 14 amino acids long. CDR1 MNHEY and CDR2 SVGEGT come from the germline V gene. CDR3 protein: CASSYAPGEYGYTF. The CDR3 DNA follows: TGTGCCAGCAGTTACGCCCCCGGGGAGTATGGCTACACCTTC.

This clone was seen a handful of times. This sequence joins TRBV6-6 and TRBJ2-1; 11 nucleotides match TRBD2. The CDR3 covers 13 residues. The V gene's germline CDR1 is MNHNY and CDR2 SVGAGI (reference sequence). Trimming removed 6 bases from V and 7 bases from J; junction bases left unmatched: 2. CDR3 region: CASRLAGANEQFF. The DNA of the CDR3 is TGTGCCAGCAGACTAGCGGGGGCAAATGAGCAGTTCTTC.

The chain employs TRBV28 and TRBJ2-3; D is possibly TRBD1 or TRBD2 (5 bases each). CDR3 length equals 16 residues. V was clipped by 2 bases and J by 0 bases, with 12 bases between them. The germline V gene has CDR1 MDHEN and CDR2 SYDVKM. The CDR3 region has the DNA TGTGCCAGCAGTTTACCATCGGGACCCAGCACAGATACGCAGTATTTT. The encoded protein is CASSLPSGPSTDTQYF.

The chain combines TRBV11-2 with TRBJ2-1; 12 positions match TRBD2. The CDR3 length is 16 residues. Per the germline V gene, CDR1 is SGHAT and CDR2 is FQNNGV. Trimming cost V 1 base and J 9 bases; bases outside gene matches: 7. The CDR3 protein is CASSLVLAGGGSEQFF. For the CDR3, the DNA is TGTGCCAGCAGCTTAGTACTAGCGGGGGGTGGGAGTGAGCAGTTCTTC.

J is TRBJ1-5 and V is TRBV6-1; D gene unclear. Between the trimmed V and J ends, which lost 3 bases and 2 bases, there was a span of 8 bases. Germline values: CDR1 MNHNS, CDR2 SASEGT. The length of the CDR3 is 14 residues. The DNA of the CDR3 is TGTGCCAGCAGTGATCAGTTTGGCAATCAGCCCCAGCATTTT. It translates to CASSDQFGNQPQHF.

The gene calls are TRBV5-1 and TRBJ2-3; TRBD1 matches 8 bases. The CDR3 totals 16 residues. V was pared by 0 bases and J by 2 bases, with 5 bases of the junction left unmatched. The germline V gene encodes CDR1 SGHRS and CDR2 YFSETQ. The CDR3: CASSLADRGYTDTQYF. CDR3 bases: TGCGCCAGCAGCTTGGCCGACAGGGGATACACAGATACGCAGTATTTT. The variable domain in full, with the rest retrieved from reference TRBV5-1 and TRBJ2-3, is KAGVTQTPRYLIKTRGQQVTLSCSPISGHRSVSWYQQTPGQGLQFLFEYFSETQRNKGNFPGRFSGRQFSNSRSEMNVSTLELGDSALYLCASSLADRGYTDTQYFGPGTRLTVL.

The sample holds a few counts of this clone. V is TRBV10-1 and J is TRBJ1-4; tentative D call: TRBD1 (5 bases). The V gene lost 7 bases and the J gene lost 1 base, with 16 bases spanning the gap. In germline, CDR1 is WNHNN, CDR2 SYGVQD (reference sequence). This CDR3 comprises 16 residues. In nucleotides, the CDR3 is TGCGCCAGCATTCCCCCCTGGCAGGGAACTAATGAAAAACTGTTTTTT. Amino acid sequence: CASIPPWQGTNEKLFF.

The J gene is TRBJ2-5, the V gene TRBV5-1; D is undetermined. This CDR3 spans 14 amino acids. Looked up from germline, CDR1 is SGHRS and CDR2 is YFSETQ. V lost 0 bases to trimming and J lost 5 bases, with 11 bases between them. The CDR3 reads CASSLVPGMETQYF. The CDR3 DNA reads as TGCGCCAGCAGCTTGGTCCCAGGAATGGAGACCCAGTACTTC.

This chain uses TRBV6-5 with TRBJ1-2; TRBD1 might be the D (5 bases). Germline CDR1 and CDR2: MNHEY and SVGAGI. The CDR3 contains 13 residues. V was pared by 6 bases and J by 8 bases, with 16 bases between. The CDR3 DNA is TGTGCCAGCAGGACCCCCAGGGCTGGAGGCTACACCTTC. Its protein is CASRTPRAGGYTF.

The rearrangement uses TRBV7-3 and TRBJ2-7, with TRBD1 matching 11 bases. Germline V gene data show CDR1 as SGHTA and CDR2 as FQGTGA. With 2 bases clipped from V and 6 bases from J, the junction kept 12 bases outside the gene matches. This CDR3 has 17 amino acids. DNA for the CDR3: TGTGCCAGCAGCTTAGAGCCCCCCGGGACAGGGGGTATCGAGCAGTACTTC. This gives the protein CASSLEPPGTGGIEQYF.

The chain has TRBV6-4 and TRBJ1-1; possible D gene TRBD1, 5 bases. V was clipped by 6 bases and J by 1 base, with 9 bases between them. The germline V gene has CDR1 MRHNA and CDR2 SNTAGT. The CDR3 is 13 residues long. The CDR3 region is CASREDRNTEAFF. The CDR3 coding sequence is TGTGCCAGCAGAGAAGACAGGAACACTGAAGCTTTCTTT.

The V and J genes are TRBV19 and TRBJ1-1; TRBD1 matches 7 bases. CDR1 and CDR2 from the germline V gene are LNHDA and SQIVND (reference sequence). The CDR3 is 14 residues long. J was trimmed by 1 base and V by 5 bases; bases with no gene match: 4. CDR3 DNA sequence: TGTGCCAGTAGTTTGGACAGGCGGAACACTGAAGCTTTCTTT. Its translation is CASSLDRRNTEAFF.

DNA of the CDR3: TGTGCCAGCAGCTTGGGTTCGGGGGCGAACACTGAAGCTTTCTTT. Encoded protein: CASSLGSGANTEAFF. The V and J genes are TRBV7-9 and TRBJ1-1; the D gene is possibly TRBD1 (6 bases). Germline V gene data show CDR1 as SEHNR and CDR2 as FQNEAQ (reference sequence). Trimming cost V 3 bases and J 1 base, with 12 bases left between them. This CDR3 contains 15 residues.

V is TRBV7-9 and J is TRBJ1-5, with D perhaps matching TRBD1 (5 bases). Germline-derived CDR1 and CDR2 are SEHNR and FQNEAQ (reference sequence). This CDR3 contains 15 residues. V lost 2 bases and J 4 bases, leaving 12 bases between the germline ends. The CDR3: CASSLNSDRNQPQHF. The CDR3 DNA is TGTGCCAGCAGCTTAAACAGCGACAGAAATCAGCCCCAGCATTTT. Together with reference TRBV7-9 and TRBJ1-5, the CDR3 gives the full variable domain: DTGVSQNPRHKITKRGQNVTFRCDPISEHNRLYWYRQTLGQGPEFLTYFQNEAQLEKSRLLSDRFSAERPKGSFSTLEIQRTEQGDSAMYLCASSLNSDRNQPQHFGDGTRLSIL.

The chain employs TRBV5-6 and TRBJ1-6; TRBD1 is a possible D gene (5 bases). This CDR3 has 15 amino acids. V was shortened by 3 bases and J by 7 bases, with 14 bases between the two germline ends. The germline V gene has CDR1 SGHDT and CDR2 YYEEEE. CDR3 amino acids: CASSSMAPGNSPLHF. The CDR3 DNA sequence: TGTGCCAGCAGCTCCATGGCCCCAGGGAATTCACCCCTCCACTTT. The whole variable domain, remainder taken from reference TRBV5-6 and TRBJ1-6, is DAGVTQSPTHLIKTRGQQVTLRCSPKSGHDTVSWYQQALGQGPQFIFQYYEEEERQRGNFPDRFSGHQFPNYSSELNVNALLLGDSALYLCASSSMAPGNSPLHFGNGTRLTVT.

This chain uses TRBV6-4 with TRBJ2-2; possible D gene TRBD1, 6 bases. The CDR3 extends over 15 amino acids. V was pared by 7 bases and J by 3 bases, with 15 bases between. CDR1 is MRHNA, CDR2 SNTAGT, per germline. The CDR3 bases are TGTGCCAGCAAGGCAGGGGAAGAGGACACCGGGGAGCTGTTTTTT. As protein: CASKAGEEDTGELFF.